The 26 T cell receptor beta chains below were found in one sample sequenced in a study of cytomegalovirus exposure and HLA in healthy donors. Primers: 60 Vbeta forward and 13 Jbeta reverse. Clones were sequenced by immunoSEQ multiplex PCR, and TCRdb holds only the in-frame ones, with some missing. The data show 150,000 to 200,000 clones, about four fifths seen once. Sequenced material: PBMCs. The source is a male donor in good health and CMV-seropositive.

This clone appeared once. This chain links TRBV29-1 with TRBJ1-2; 9 bases are a match to TRBD1. This CDR3 comprises 13 residues. Trimming took 7 bases from V and 3 from J; bases not matched to a gene: 6. Per germline, CDR1 SQVTM and CDR2 ANQGSEA. The CDR3 DNA follows: TGCAGCGCTGGGACAGGGTCAGACTATGGCTACACCTTC. This translates into CSAGTGSDYGYTF. The full variable domain, with the rest looked up from reference TRBV29-1 and TRBJ1-2, is SAVISQKPSRDICQRGTSLTIQCQVDSQVTMMFWYRQQPGQSLTLIATANQGSEATYESGFVIDKFPISRPNLTFSTLTVSNMSPEDSSIYLCSAGTGSDYGYTFGSGTRLTVV.

CDR3 nucleotides: TGCAGCGTTGGAAGTGGGACAGGGGGGGAAGATGGCTACACCTTC. This codes for CSVGSGTGGEDGYTF. The chain employs TRBV29-1 and TRBJ1-2; TRBD1 matches 11 bases. CDR1 and CDR2 (germline): SQVTM, ANQGSEA. This CDR3 is 15 amino acids long. V dropped 4 bases and J dropped 6; count of bases not matched to a gene: 10.

The chain uses TRBV9 and TRBJ1-3, with 8 bases lining up with TRBD1. Trimming at V came to 3 bases and at J to 2 bases, leaving 4 bases not matched to a gene. There are 15 residues in the CDR3. Germline values: CDR1 SGDLS, CDR2 YYNGEE. The CDR3 sequence is CASSAGDRPGNTIYF. The DNA of the CDR3 is TGTGCCAGCAGCGCTGGGGACAGGCCTGGAAACACCATATATTTT.

This clone was detected a few times. This chain links TRBV11-2 with TRBJ1-1; D not resolved. In germline, CDR1 is SGHAT, CDR2 FQNNGV. The V end lost 5 bases, the J end lost 2 bases, and 6 bases lay between the germline ends. CDR3 length: 12 amino acids. The CDR3 nucleotides read TGTGCCAGCAGCCTATTTAACACTGAAGCTTTCTTT. Translating gives CASSLFNTEAFF.

The chain carries TRBV18 and TRBJ2-5, with 7 bases that match TRBD2. The junction had 0 bases not matched to a gene; V was cut back by 2 bases and J by 3 bases. This CDR3 has 13 residues. Germline loops: CDR1 KGHSH, CDR2 LQKENI. The CDR3 nucleotides are TGTGCCAGCTCACCAGCGGGGGAAGAGACCCAGTACTTC. This codes for CASSPAGEETQYF.

V and J are TRBV6-1 and TRBJ2-1; D ambiguous. This CDR3 spans 12 amino acids. CDR1 and CDR2 (germline): MNHNS, SASEGT. The V end lost 3 bases, the J end lost 5 bases, and 5 bases lay between the germline ends. The CDR3 DNA reads as TGTGCCAGCAGTGATCGGGACAATGAGCAGTTCTTC. Protein sequence: CASSDRDNEQFF.

The rearrangement links TRBV18 to TRBJ1-2; a weak D match, TRBD1 (5 bases). The ends were cut back, 4 bases at V and 4 bases at J, with 7 bases in the middle. The CDR3 spans 12 residues. Germline values: CDR1 KGHSH, CDR2 LQKENI. The CDR3 sequence: CASSQGFYGYTF. The CDR3, as DNA: TGTGCCAGCTCACAGGGGTTCTATGGCTACACCTTC.

In its sample, this clone was seen a few times. CDR3 protein: CASSPGDRGETQYF. Here the CDR3 DNA reads TGTGCCAGCTCACCCGGGGACAGGGGAGAGACCCAGTACTTC. The chain links TRBV18 to TRBJ2-5, with 10 bases fitting TRBD1. CDR3 length equals 14 residues. V was clipped by 3 bases and J by 4 bases; unmatched bases: 2. CDR1 KGHSH and CDR2 LQKENI come from the germline V gene.

The chain carries TRBV2 and TRBJ1-4, with D possibly TRBD1 on 6 matching bases. Deletions cut 6 bases from V and 12 bases from J, with 20 bases between. CDR1 SNHLY and CDR2 FYNNEI come from the germline V gene. This CDR3 has 14 amino acids. CDR3 in amino acids: CASRRTEGAGELFF. DNA of the CDR3: TGTGCCAGCAGAAGGACAGAAGGGGCTGGGGAACTGTTTTTT.

The chain couples TRBV6-5 to TRBJ1-1; 7 nucleotides agree with TRBD1. The ends lost 1 base at V and 0 bases at J; junction bases unmatched: 5. The germline CDR1 and CDR2 sequences are MNHEY and SVGAGI. This CDR3 region has 16 residues. The CDR3 is CASSYWTGEMNTEAFF. DNA for the CDR3: TGTGCCAGCAGTTACTGGACAGGAGAGATGAACACTGAAGCTTTCTTT.

The gene calls are TRBV5-4 and TRBJ2-1; D may be TRBD1 (6 bases). V was shortened by 0 bases and J by 6 bases, with 13 bases between the two germline ends. The CDR3 totals 15 residues. From germline, CDR1 is SGHNT and CDR2 YYREEE (reference sequence). The CDR3 reads CASSLEASRGNEQFF. CDR3 nucleotides: TGTGCCAGCAGCTTGGAGGCCAGCAGGGGCAATGAGCAGTTCTTC.

This clone has just one count. This chain uses TRBV5-4 with TRBJ1-1; a weak D match, TRBD1 (5 bases). CDR1 is SGHNT and CDR2 is YYREEE in the germline V gene (reference sequence). The CDR3 totals 14 residues. V was clipped by 2 bases and J by 1 base, with 9 bases between them. The CDR3 protein is CASSFWGGNTEAFF. The CDR3 DNA is TGTGCCAGCAGCTTCTGGGGGGGGAACACTGAAGCTTTCTTT.

The gene calls are TRBV4-1 and TRBJ1-6, with D tentatively TRBD1 (5 bases). Germline V gene lookup returns CDR1 MGHRA and CDR2 YSYEKL. Trimming removed 0 bases at V and 0 bases at J, with 12 bases between. The CDR3 spans 18 residues. CDR3 region: CASSQDPPGLSYNSPLHF. The CDR3 DNA is TGCGCCAGCAGCCAAGATCCGCCAGGGCTCTCCTATAATTCACCCCTCCACTTT.

The V gene is TRBV5-4, the J gene TRBJ2-7; a possible D gene is TRBD1 (6 bases). This CDR3 contains 15 residues. In germline, CDR1 is SGHNT, CDR2 YYREEE (reference sequence). Trimming removed 4 bases at V and 2 bases at J, with 16 bases between. The CDR3 DNA follows: TGTGCCAGCAGCCTCGGGACACCCTCTGCCTACGAGCAGTACTTC. Amino acids: CASSLGTPSAYEQYF.

This clone was counted only a few times. The V gene is TRBV14, the J gene TRBJ2-3, with 10 nucleotides matching TRBD2. This CDR3 has 17 residues. Germline V lookup: CDR1 SGHDN, CDR2 FVKESK. J lost 6 bases, V lost 1 base, and 10 bases had no gene match. The CDR3 nucleotides read TGTGCCAGCAGCCAAGTACTCCCAGCGGGGGGGGGCGATACGCAGTATTTT. Protein product: CASSQVLPAGGGDTQYF.

A few counts support this clone. The chain has TRBV6-5 and TRBJ1-1, with D tentatively TRBD1 (5 bases). The CDR3 is 14 amino acids. CDR1 is MNHEY and CDR2 is SVGAGI in the germline V gene. V gave up 4 bases and J gave up 2 bases, with 11 bases separating them. The CDR3 coding sequence is TGTGCCAGCAGTTTGGGAGGGGAAAACACTGAAGCTTTCTTT. Translated: CASSLGGENTEAFF.

The chain couples TRBV6-1 to TRBJ1-2, with unresolved D. V dropped 8 bases and J dropped 7 bases, with 11 bases sitting between them. The CDR3 runs to 11 residues. Germline values: CDR1 MNHNS, CDR2 SASEGT. CDR3 in amino acids: CASLGPSGYTF. The CDR3 region has the DNA TGTGCCAGCTTGGGCCCATCTGGCTACACCTTC.

The gene calls are TRBV30 and TRBJ1-2; 9 positions match TRBD1. CDR3 length: 14 residues. Germline CDR1 reads GTSNPN; CDR2 reads SVGIG (reference sequence). V dropped 6 bases and J dropped 5; count of bases not matched to a gene: 10. CDR3 DNA: TGTGCCTGCTTCCGGGACAGGGAGTGGTATGGCTACACCTTC. This translates into CACFRDREWYGYTF.

As regards this clone: This specimen includes other DNA sequences encoding the same CDR3. The V gene is TRBV2, the J gene TRBJ2-3, with TRBD2 identical over 10 bases. The CDR3 has 14 residues. The ends lost 4 bases at V and 3 bases at J; junction bases unmatched: 1. The V gene's germline CDR1 is SNHLY and CDR2 FYNNEI. The DNA of the CDR3 is TGTGCCAGCAGTGGGACTAGCGGAACAGATACGCAGTATTTT. Amino acid sequence: CASSGTSGTDTQYF.

The chain couples TRBV16 to TRBJ2-1; TRBD1 agrees at 9 bases. CDR3 length equals 16 residues. The V and J ends lost 2 bases and 5 bases, in that order; junction bases with no gene match: 7. Germline V gene sequence: CDR1 KGHSY, CDR2 FQNENV. The CDR3 reads CASSQTGTGLHNEQFF. DNA of the CDR3: TGTGCCAGCAGCCAAACCGGGACAGGGCTCCACAATGAGCAGTTCTTC.

The V call is TRBV27, the J call TRBJ2-7, with 7 bases aligning to TRBD2. The CDR3 spans 16 residues. Losses at the gene ends were 5 bases for V and 3 bases for J; bases not matched to a gene: 13. CDR1 is MNHEY and CDR2 is SMNVEV in the germline V gene (reference sequence). CDR3 bases: TGTGCCAGCAGTCCCCGGGTGCGCGGGGGATACTACGAGCAGTACTTC. This gives the protein CASSPRVRGGYYEQYF.

This clone has a handful of counts. This CDR3 reads CASKQGEETQYF. CDR3 in DNA: TGTGCCAGCAAACAGGGGGAAGAGACCCAGTACTTC. The genes are TRBV6-6 and TRBJ2-5, with 8 nucleotides matching TRBD1. V trimming: 7 bases; J trimming: 3 bases; junction bases outside the gene matches: 1. The germline gives CDR1 MNHNY, CDR2 SVGAGI (reference sequence). The CDR3 consists of 12 residues.

The V and J genes are TRBV29-1 and TRBJ1-2; D uncertain. The germline V and J ends were trimmed by 2 bases and 7 bases, with 8 bases remaining between them. This CDR3 region has 11 residues. Per the germline V gene, CDR1 is SQVTM and CDR2 is ANQGSEA. In DNA, the CDR3 is TGCAGCGTTGAAAGTACCGGTGGCTACACCTTC. Translated: CSVESTGGYTF.

The chain employs TRBV7-6 and TRBJ1-1; 11 bases fit TRBD1. V lost 5 bases to trimming and J lost 3 bases; unmatched junction nucleotides: 8. Germline values: CDR1 SGHVS, CDR2 FNYEAQ. This CDR3 spans 16 amino acids. The CDR3 nucleotides are TGTGCCAGCAGCCGCCGGGACAGGGGGGGAGACACTGAAGCTTTCTTT. Encoded protein: CASSRRDRGGDTEAFF.

V gene TRBV6-1 combines with J gene TRBJ1-2; maybe TRBD1 (5 bases). Trimming shortened V by 10 bases and J by 2 bases, and 17 bases separated the two germline ends. The CDR3 contains 14 residues. CDR1 is MNHNS, CDR2 SASEGT, per germline. The CDR3 spells CATWRKGSNYGYTF. The CDR3 DNA reads as TGTGCCACCTGGCGGAAGGGGTCAAACTATGGCTACACCTTC.

This clone was recorded a few times. As DNA, the CDR3 is TGTGCCACCAGGCGGGACAGGAACACCGGGGAGCTGTTTTTT. Its protein is CATRRDRNTGELFF. V gene TRBV7-6 combines with J gene TRBJ2-2, with a tentative D call TRBD1 (7 bases). V dropped 10 bases and J dropped 1 base, with 13 bases sitting between them. Germline V CDR1 and CDR2: SGHVS, FNYEAQ. The CDR3 sequence is 14 residues long.